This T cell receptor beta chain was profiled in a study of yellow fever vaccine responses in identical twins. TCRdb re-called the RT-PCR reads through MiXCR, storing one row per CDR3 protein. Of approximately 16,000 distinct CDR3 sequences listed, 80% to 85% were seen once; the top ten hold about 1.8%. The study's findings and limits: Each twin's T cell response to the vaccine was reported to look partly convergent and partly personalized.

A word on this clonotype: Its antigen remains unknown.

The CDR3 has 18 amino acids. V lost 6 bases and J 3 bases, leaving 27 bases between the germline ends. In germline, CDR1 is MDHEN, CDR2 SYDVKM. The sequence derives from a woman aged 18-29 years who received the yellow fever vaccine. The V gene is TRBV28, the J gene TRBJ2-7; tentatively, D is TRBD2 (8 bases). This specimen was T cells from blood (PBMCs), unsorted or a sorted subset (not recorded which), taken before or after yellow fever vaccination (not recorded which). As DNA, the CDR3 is TGTGCCAGCAGACCCGGACAGGCTGGCAGCGGGGGATTCTACGAGCAGTACTTC. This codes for CASRPGQAGSGGFYEQYF. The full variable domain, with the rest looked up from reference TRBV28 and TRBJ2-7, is DVKVTQSSRYLVKRTGEKVFLECVQDMDHENMFWYRQDPGLGLRLIYFSYDVKMKEKGDIPEGYSVSREKKERFSLILESASTNQTSMYLCASRPGQAGSGGFYEQYFGPGTRLTVT.